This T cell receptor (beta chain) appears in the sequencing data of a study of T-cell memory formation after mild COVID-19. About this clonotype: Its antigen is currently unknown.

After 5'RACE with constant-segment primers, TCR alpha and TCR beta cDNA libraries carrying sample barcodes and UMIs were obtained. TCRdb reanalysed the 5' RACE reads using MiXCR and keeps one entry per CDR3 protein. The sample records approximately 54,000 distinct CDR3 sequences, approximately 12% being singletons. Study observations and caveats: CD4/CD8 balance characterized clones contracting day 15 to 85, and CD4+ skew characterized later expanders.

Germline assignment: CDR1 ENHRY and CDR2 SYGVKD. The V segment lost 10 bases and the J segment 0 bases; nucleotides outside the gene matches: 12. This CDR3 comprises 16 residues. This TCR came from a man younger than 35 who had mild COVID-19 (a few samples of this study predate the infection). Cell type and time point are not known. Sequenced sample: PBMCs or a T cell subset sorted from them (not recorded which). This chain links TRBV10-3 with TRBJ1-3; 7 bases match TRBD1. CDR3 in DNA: TGTGCCACCCAAACTTGGACAGGTCTCTCTGGAAACACCATATATTTT. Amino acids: CATQTWTGLSGNTIYF.